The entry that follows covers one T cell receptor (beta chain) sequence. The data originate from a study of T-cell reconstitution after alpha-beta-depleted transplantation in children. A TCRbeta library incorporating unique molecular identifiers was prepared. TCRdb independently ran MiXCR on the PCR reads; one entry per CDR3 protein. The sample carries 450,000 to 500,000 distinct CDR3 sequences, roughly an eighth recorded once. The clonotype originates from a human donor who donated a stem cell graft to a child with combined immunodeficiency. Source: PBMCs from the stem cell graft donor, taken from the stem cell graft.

CDR3 in amino acids: CASSPAGGRADTQYF. DNA of the CDR3: TGTGCCAGCAGCCCAGCCGGGGGGCGAGCAGATACGCAGTATTTT. This sequence joins TRBV9 and TRBJ2-3, with D possibly TRBD2 on 7 matching bases. The CDR3 is made up of 15 amino acids. CDR1 SGDLS and CDR2 YYNGEE come from the germline V gene. V lost 4 bases, J lost 4 bases, and 16 bases lay in between. Filled out from reference TRBV9 and TRBJ2-3, the complete variable domain reads DSGVTQTPKHLITATGQRVTLRCSPRSGDLSVYWYQQSLDQGLQFLIQYYNGEERAKGNILERFSAQQFPDLHSELNLSSLELGDSALYFCASSPAGGRADTQYFGPGTRLTVL.